This section outlines one T cell receptor beta chain sequence together with its context. Its antigen is currently unknown. Germline CDR1 is DFQATT and CDR2 is SNEGSKA (reference sequence). The CDR3 runs 11 residues. The data stem from a study of OX40 agonist ivuxolimab in advanced cancers. Whole-study context: Partial responses occurred in Three dose-escalation patients, one with hepatocellular carcinoma and two with cutaneous melanoma.

The study, taken as a whole, reports: Patients with a partial response at 0.1-3.0 mg/kg had among the lowest clonal expansion. Mean expanded clone counts were higher in CD8+ than CD4+ T cells.

The data were produced by immunoSEQ multiplex PCR, yet TCRdb's version contains in-frame clones alone and is incomplete. The table includes approximately 57,000 clones, roughly 86% detected once. The receptor was derived from an adult with an advanced solid tumor such as melanoma, head and neck, liver or kidney cancer. V is TRBV20-1 and J is TRBJ1-2; weak D call: TRBD1 (6 bases). The specimen comprised CD4+ or CD8+ T cells sorted from blood, sampled in a trial of the OX40 agonist ivuxolimab. CDR3 nucleotide sequence: TGCAGAGGGGGAGGGGCGCCTGGCTACACCTTC. Its translation is CRGGGAPGYTF.